The 3 T cell receptor beta chains given below trace back to one sample, sequenced in a study of PD-1 blockade in mismatch repair-deficient tumors. Profiling relied on immunoSEQ multiplex PCR, and the TCRdb table lists in-frame clones only, not all of them. The table lists 14,000 or so clones, 75% to 85% of them singletons. The source was PBMCs, collected approximately 14 weeks after starting pembrolizumab. All receptors come from an adult with mismatch repair-deficient cancer.

The genes are TRBV19 and TRBJ2-2; 7 nucleotides match TRBD2. V lost 1 base, J lost 5 bases, and 4 bases stayed unmatched. The CDR3 has 15 residues. The V gene's germline CDR1 is LNHDA and CDR2 SQIVND (reference sequence). CDR3 DNA: TGTGCCAGTAGTATAGTTAGTAGCGGGACCGGGGAGCTGTTTTTT. Protein sequence: CASSIVSSGTGELFF.

The chain is built from TRBV5-6 and TRBJ2-1; TRBD2 matches at 9 bases. The CDR3 extends over 14 amino acids. Germline-derived CDR1 and CDR2 are SGHDT and YYEEEE. With V trimmed by 5 bases and J by 8 bases, 8 bases remained unmatched. The CDR3 region is CASRLAGVGDEQFF. The CDR3 DNA sequence: TGTGCCAGCAGATTAGCGGGAGTGGGTGATGAGCAGTTCTTC. The full variable domain, in which reference TRBV5-6 and TRBJ2-1 provide the parts outside the CDR3, is DAGVTQSPTHLIKTRGQQVTLRCSPKSGHDTVSWYQQALGQGPQFIFQYYEEEERQRGNFPDRFSGHQFPNYSSELNVNALLLGDSALYLCASRLAGVGDEQFFGPGTRLTVL.

The chain links TRBV6-5 to TRBJ2-1; possible D gene TRBD2, 5 bases. Germline V gene sequence: CDR1 MNHEY, CDR2 SVGAGI. This CDR3 has 15 residues. V gave up 0 bases and J gave up 0 bases, with 6 bases separating them. The CDR3 is CASSYSAGSYNEQFF. The CDR3 nucleotides read TGTGCCAGCAGTTACTCTGCGGGCTCCTACAATGAGCAGTTCTTC.